This TCR beta chain was identified during a study of PD-1 blockade in classical Hodgkin lymphoma. Looking at the study overall: Intravenous infusions of nivolumab 3 mg/kg reached patients every 2 weeks. Study results and limitations: CD4+ TCR diversity climbed significantly by C4D1, unlike CD8+ TCR diversity. Reported findings placed baseline TCR diversity lower in newly diagnosed patients (compared with healthy donors).

Every patient experienced relapse after autologous stem cell transplantation, and brentuximab vedotin exposure varied. Regarding this clone: Antigen specificity is unknown.

The data were produced by immunoSEQ multiplex PCR, yet TCRdb's version contains in-frame clones alone and is incomplete. The table shows tens of thousands of clones, with approximately 70% occurring only once. Specimen: peripheral blood mononuclear cells (PBMCs), collected before the second cycle of nivolumab. The clonotype comes from a human donor with classical Hodgkin lymphoma.

The CDR3 region is CASSYDRVGTEAFF. In nucleotides, the CDR3 is TGTGCCAGCAGTTATGACAGGGTCGGGACTGAAGCTTTCTTT. The chain recombines TRBV28 with TRBJ1-1; 7 bases agree with TRBD1. J lost 5 bases, V lost 4 bases, and 7 bases had no gene match. CDR1 and CDR2 (germline): MDHEN, SYDVKM. This CDR3 spans 14 amino acids.